This T cell receptor beta chain was observed in a study of cytomegalovirus exposure and HLA in healthy donors. Study-wide results and caveats: A later analysis linked a missense variant in DCLRE1C to the trimming of TCR beta V and J genes. In a later analysis, HLA-C alleles had the fewest associated TCRs, DRB1 alleles the most.

Germline V lookup: CDR1 LNHNV, CDR2 YYDKDF (reference sequence). V lost 4 bases and J lost 2; bases outside the gene matches: 3. This CDR3 contains 14 residues. On this clone itself: Its antigen is unknown.

It was with 60 Vbeta and 13 Jbeta primers that the PCR ran. The protocol was immunoSEQ multiplex PCR, while the TCRdb copy is restricted to in-frame clones and leaves out a portion. Counted here are about 160,000 clones, approximately 80% occurring once; the ten biggest clones make up roughly 2.1%. The TCR originated in a middle-aged man in good health and CMV-seropositive. The material sequenced was PBMCs. V and J are TRBV15 and TRBJ2-7; 9 nucleotides line up with TRBD1. The CDR3, as DNA: TGTGCCACCAGCAAGGACAGGGGCCCCTACGAGCAGTACTTC. Translation gives CATSKDRGPYEQYF. Drawing the rest from reference TRBV15 and TRBJ2-7, the complete variable domain is DAMVIQNPRYQVTQFGKPVTLSCSQTLNHNVMYWYQQKSSQAPKLLFHYYDKDFNNEADTPDNFQSRRPNTSFCFLDIRSPGLGDTAMYLCATSKDRGPYEQYFGPGTRLTVT.